This T cell receptor (beta chain) was captured in a study of tumor-infiltrating lymphocytes in primary liver carcinoma. Study results and caveats: Since the samples were bulk and unsorted, the CD4+ and CD8+ repertoires were not compared.

The blood RNA (from unsorted whole blood) was obtained, and germline DNA was also extracted. Before surgery, around 4 milliliters of EDTA blood were taken. Total RNA amounting to 450 to 550 ng was the source from which TCR beta cDNA was made with a constant-region primer. Each TCR beta library was derived from three nested multiplex PCR rounds that employed slightly modified ARM-PCR. Each CDR3 protein is one row after TCRdb ran MiXCR on the multiplex PCR reads. Of 250,000 to 400,000 distinct CDR3 sequences listed, 65% are singletons. As for this clonotype: Antigen: not known. The CDR3 carries no conserved terminal phenylalanine or tryptophan, so it likely arises from a read error.

This receptor was identified in a man in his forties with primary liver carcinoma and hepatitis B virus infection. Sequenced material: peripheral blood.

CDR3 bases: TGCGCCAGCAGCTTAAGGACTAGCGGGAGTGGGCGGGAGCTGTTTTAT. Protein sequence: CASSLRTSGSGRELFY. This chain links TRBV5-1 with TRBJ2-2; the match to TRBD2 covers 13 bases. This CDR3 is 16 amino acids long. The ends lost 2 bases at V and 9 bases at J; junction bases unmatched: 7. Germline V CDR1 and CDR2: SGHRS, YFSETQ.